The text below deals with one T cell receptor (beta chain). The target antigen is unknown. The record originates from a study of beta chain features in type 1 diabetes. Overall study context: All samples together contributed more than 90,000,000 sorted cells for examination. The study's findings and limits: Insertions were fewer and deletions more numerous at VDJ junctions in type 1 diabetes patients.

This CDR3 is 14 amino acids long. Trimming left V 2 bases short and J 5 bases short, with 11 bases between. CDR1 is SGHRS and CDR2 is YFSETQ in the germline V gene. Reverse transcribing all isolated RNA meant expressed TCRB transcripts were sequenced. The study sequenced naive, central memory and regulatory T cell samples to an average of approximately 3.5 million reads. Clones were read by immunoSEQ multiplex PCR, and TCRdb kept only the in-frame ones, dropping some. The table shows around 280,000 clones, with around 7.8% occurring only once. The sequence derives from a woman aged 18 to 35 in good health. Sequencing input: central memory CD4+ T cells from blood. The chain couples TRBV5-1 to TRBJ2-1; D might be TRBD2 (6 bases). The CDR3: CASSLRDWDNEQFF. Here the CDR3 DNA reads TGCGCCAGCAGCTTAAGGGACTGGGACAATGAGCAGTTCTTC.